The 25 T cell receptor beta chains given below trace back to one sample, sequenced in a study of T cell changes during pregnancy in multiple sclerosis. TCRdb keeps only in-frame clones here, not all; method: immunoSEQ multiplex PCR. The top ten clones hold about 1.2% of a sample with more than 55,000 clones, 90% to 95% of them seen once. Here the sequenced sample was peripheral blood, taken in the third trimester of pregnancy. The source is a female donor with multiple sclerosis, enrolled in a pregnancy study.

The chain links TRBV5-5 to TRBJ2-7, with 12 bases that match TRBD2. J was trimmed by 5 bases and V by 4 bases; bases with no gene match: 7. This CDR3 is 15 amino acids long. Germline V gene lookup returns CDR1 SGHKS and CDR2 YYEKEE (reference sequence). CDR3 in DNA: TGTGCCAGCAGCGGACCTAGCGGGAGGGCCCACGAGCAGTACTTC. This encodes CASSGPSGRAHEQYF.

This chain connects TRBV5-6 to TRBJ2-7; 9 nucleotides line up with TRBD1. CDR3 length: 13 amino acids. V gave up 6 bases and J gave up 6 bases; unmatched junction bases: 7. Per germline, CDR1 SGHDT and CDR2 YYEEEE. The CDR3 coding sequence is TGTGCCAGCACCATGGGACAGGGCCGCGAGCAGTACTTC. It specifies CASTMGQGREQYF.

This chain joins TRBV7-2 and TRBJ2-3; 9 bases agree with TRBD2. V was clipped by 3 bases and J by 5 bases; unmatched bases: 9. CDR3 length equals 16 residues. The V gene's germline CDR1 is SGHTA and CDR2 FQGNSA. CDR3 loop: CASSFTSSGIGDTQYF. The CDR3 region has the DNA TGTGCCAGCAGCTTCACCTCTAGCGGGATCGGAGATACGCAGTATTTT. Based on the CDR3 plus reference TRBV7-2 and TRBJ2-3, the full variable domain is GAGVSQSPSNKVTEKGKDVELRCDPISGHTALYWYRQSLGQGLEFLIYFQGNSAPDKSGLPSDRFSAERTGGSVSTLTIQRTQQEDSAVYLCASSFTSSGIGDTQYFGPGTRLTVL.

The chain recombines TRBV9 with TRBJ1-2; D possibly corresponds to TRBD1 (6 bases). Germline loops: CDR1 SGDLS, CDR2 YYNGEE. The CDR3 sequence is 15 residues long. The V end was cut by 4 bases, the J end by 2 bases, with 15 bases between. The CDR3 coding sequence is TGTGCCAGCAGCTTCTCGACAGGAGGCAACTATGGCTACACCTTC. Residues: CASSFSTGGNYGYTF.

This clone was counted once. CDR3 sequence reads: CASSLVFGEQFF. CDR3 nucleotides: TGTGCCAGCAGCTTAGTCTTCGGTGAGCAGTTCTTC. This chain links TRBV7-9 with TRBJ2-1; the D is unclear. The CDR3 totals 12 residues. Trimming took 1 base from V and 9 from J, leaving 7 bases between them. Germline CDR1 is SEHNR and CDR2 is FQNEAQ (reference sequence). Full variable domain (remainder filled in from reference TRBV7-9 and TRBJ2-1): DTGVSQNPRHKITKRGQNVTFRCDPISEHNRLYWYRQTLGQGPEFLTYFQNEAQLEKSRLLSDRFSAERPKGSFSTLEIQRTEQGDSAMYLCASSLVFGEQFFGPGTRLTVL.

The chain uses TRBV19 and TRBJ2-5; D perhaps matches TRBD1 (5 bases). Trimming took 1 base from V and 4 from J, leaving 16 bases between them. The CDR3 spans 16 residues. Germline lookup yields CDR1 LNHDA and CDR2 SQIVND (reference sequence). CDR3 in DNA: TGTGCCAGTAGTATAGGGGGCAGGGTGATGGGAGAGACCCAGTACTTC. This translates into CASSIGGRVMGETQYF.

Remarks on this clone: Other DNA sequences within the sample encode an identical CDR3. This chain joins TRBV6-5 and TRBJ1-1, with TRBD1 identical over 7 bases. Per germline, CDR1 MNHEY and CDR2 SVGAGI. The CDR3 has 13 residues. The ends lost 2 bases at V and 8 bases at J; junction bases unmatched: 5. The CDR3 loop is CASSYQSRGEAFF. As DNA, the CDR3 is TGTGCCAGCAGTTACCAATCCAGGGGGGAAGCTTTCTTT.

This clone was observed once. The rearrangement links TRBV19 to TRBJ2-5, with no clear D. There are 15 residues in the CDR3. From germline, CDR1 is LNHDA and CDR2 SQIVND (reference sequence). Trimming removed 1 base from V and 7 bases from J, with 16 bases in between. CDR3 amino acids: CASSIVGAPALTQYF. In DNA form, the CDR3 reads TGTGCCAGTAGTATAGTAGGAGCTCCGGCTTTGACCCAGTACTTC.

The chain recombines TRBV11-2 with TRBJ2-5, with TRBD2 as a possible D gene (7 bases). Trimming pared 7 bases from V and 5 bases from J, leaving 23 bases between. This CDR3 has 16 residues. Germline V lookup: CDR1 SGHAT, CDR2 FQNNGV. The CDR3 DNA is TGTGCCAGCACCGTGCAAGGGGGGGGCGCCTGGGAGACCCAGTACTTC. Its protein is CASTVQGGGAWETQYF.

The V call is TRBV27, the J call TRBJ1-4, with D tentatively TRBD1 (6 bases). Germline V CDR1 and CDR2: MNHEY, SMNVEV (reference sequence). This CDR3 region has 15 residues. V lost 3 bases and J lost 1, with 9 bases in between. The CDR3 DNA reads as TGTGCCAGCAGTTTCCAACAGGGAACTAATGAAAAACTGTTTTTT. Its translation is CASSFQQGTNEKLFF.

This clone was seen just once. V and J are TRBV5-6 and TRBJ1-2; 10 nucleotides line up with TRBD1. The CDR3 is 15 residues long. V shed 7 bases and J 4 bases; nucleotides not matched to a gene: 10. Germline V gene sequence: CDR1 SGHDT, CDR2 YYEEEE. The CDR3: CASAPGQGSFYGYTF. As DNA, the CDR3 is TGTGCCAGCGCCCCGGGACAGGGGTCCTTCTATGGCTACACCTTC.

V usage is TRBV7-9 and J usage is TRBJ1-3; 9 positions agree with TRBD1. The length of the CDR3 is 16 residues. The germline gives CDR1 SEHNR, CDR2 FQNEAQ (reference sequence). The V segment lost 8 bases and the J segment 3 bases; nucleotides outside the gene matches: 11. The CDR3 region has the DNA TGTGCCAGCCACAGAACCGGGACAGGGTTTGGAAACACCATATATTTT. It yields the protein CASHRTGTGFGNTIYF. Full variable domain (outside the CDR3, taken from reference TRBV7-9 and TRBJ1-3): DTGVSQNPRHKITKRGQNVTFRCDPISEHNRLYWYRQTLGQGPEFLTYFQNEAQLEKSRLLSDRFSAERPKGSFSTLEIQRTEQGDSAMYLCASHRTGTGFGNTIYFGEGSWLTVV.

This sequence joins TRBV4-1 and TRBJ2-7, with 8 bases that match TRBD2. The CDR3 has 14 amino acids. V shed 6 bases, J shed 4 bases, and the junction held 8 bases outside the gene matches. CDR1 is MGHRA and CDR2 is YSYEKL in the germline V gene. This CDR3 is CASSHGTSTYEQYF. The CDR3 DNA reads TGCGCCAGCAGTCACGGGACTAGTACGTACGAGCAGTACTTC.

The V call is TRBV9, the J call TRBJ1-1; 7 bases align to TRBD1. Trimming at V came to 3 bases and at J to 4 bases, leaving 6 bases not matched to a gene. The CDR3 totals 14 residues. The V gene's germline CDR1 is SGDLS and CDR2 YYNGEE. CDR3 region: CASSAETGFTEAFF. CDR3 bases: TGTGCCAGCAGCGCAGAGACAGGGTTCACTGAAGCTTTCTTT.

CDR3 in amino acids: CASNTLDLNYNEQFF. Here the CDR3 DNA reads TGTGCCAGTAATACCCTGGACTTGAACTACAATGAGCAGTTCTTC. The chain carries TRBV19 and TRBJ2-1, with a possible D match to TRBD2 (5 bases). The CDR3 has 15 amino acids. Germline V gene lookup returns CDR1 LNHDA and CDR2 SQIVND (reference sequence). Trimming took off 7 bases at V and 3 bases at J, with 16 bases between the two ends.

The V call is TRBV11-2, the J call TRBJ2-3; 10 bases are shared with TRBD2. The CDR3 has 16 residues. J was trimmed by 4 bases and V by 0 bases; bases with no gene match: 4. Germline assignment: CDR1 SGHAT and CDR2 FQNNGV. CDR3 nucleotide sequence: TGTGCCAGCAGCTTAGATTCTAGCGGGAGCGCAGATACGCAGTATTTT. Amino acids: CASSLDSSGSADTQYF. Together with reference TRBV11-2 and TRBJ2-3, the CDR3 gives the full variable domain: EAGVAQSPRYKIIEKRQSVAFWCNPISGHATLYWYQQILGQGPKLLIQFQNNGVVDDSQLPKDRFSAERLKGVDSTLKIQPAKLEDSAVYLCASSLDSSGSADTQYFGPGTRLTVL.

Regarding this clone: At one boundary the junction diverges from the germline segment, which might be a read error. V and J are TRBV5-6 and TRBJ1-5; no clear D gene. Germline V gene lookup returns CDR1 SGHDT and CDR2 YYEEEE. CDR3 size: 14 residues. In nucleotides, the CDR3 is TGTGCCAGCAGCTTGGTGGGGAGCACTCAGCCCCAGCATTTT. Translating it yields CASSLVGSTQPQHF.

Ten or more counts support this clone. The chain joins TRBV6-4 to TRBJ2-1; TRBD2 agrees at 10 bases. The CDR3 length is 15 residues. The germline V gene has CDR1 MRHNA and CDR2 SNTAGT. V shed 5 bases and J 3 bases; nucleotides not matched to a gene: 4. For the CDR3, the DNA is TGTGCCAGCAGTTCCGGGACTAGCGACTACAATGAGCAGTTCTTC. This translates into CASSSGTSDYNEQFF.

The CDR3 sequence is CASSSPRLAAYNEQFF. CDR3 bases: TGTGCCAGCAGTTCCCCGCGACTAGCGGCATACAATGAGCAGTTCTTC. The V call is TRBV28, the J call TRBJ2-1, with 9 bases lining up with TRBD2. The germline V gene encodes CDR1 MDHEN and CDR2 SYDVKM. Germline trimming cut 4 bases from V and 4 bases from J; bases unmatched to any gene: 8. The CDR3 is made up of 16 amino acids.

V and J are TRBV18 and TRBJ1-4, with 8 positions matching TRBD1. Trimming cost V 2 bases and J 0 bases; bases outside gene matches: 8. Germline V CDR1 and CDR2: KGHSH, LQKENI. The CDR3 has 18 amino acids. The CDR3 protein is CASSPSRTGSPTNEKLFF. The CDR3, as DNA: TGTGCCAGCTCACCATCTAGGACAGGGTCCCCAACTAATGAAAAACTGTTTTTT.

The rearrangement joins TRBV19 to TRBJ2-7, with 8 positions matching TRBD1. This CDR3 has 12 residues. V lost 7 bases, J lost 7 bases, and 6 bases stayed unmatched. Per germline, CDR1 LNHDA and CDR2 SQIVND (reference sequence). CDR3: CASTNTGGEQYF. DNA of the CDR3: TGTGCCAGTACCAATACAGGGGGGGAGCAGTACTTC.

CDR3 in amino acids: CASSLGTGFNRPQHF. CDR3 DNA: TGTGCCAGCAGTTTAGGGACAGGATTCAATCGCCCCCAGCATTTT. The chain uses TRBV28 and TRBJ1-5; 8 bases are shared with TRBD1. Germline values: CDR1 MDHEN, CDR2 SYDVKM. The CDR3 consists of 15 residues. V lost 2 bases to trimming and J lost 10 bases; unmatched junction nucleotides: 10. Based on the CDR3 plus reference TRBV28 and TRBJ1-5, the full variable domain is DVKVTQSSRYLVKRTGEKVFLECVQDMDHENMFWYRQDPGLGLRLIYFSYDVKMKEKGDIPEGYSVSREKKERFSLILESASTNQTSMYLCASSLGTGFNRPQHFGDGTRLSIL.

The J gene is TRBJ2-1, the V gene TRBV9; 12 bases align to TRBD2. After removal of 2 bases from V and 8 bases from J, the junction contained 11 bases not matched to a gene. This CDR3 contains 17 residues. Germline V CDR1 and CDR2: SGDLS, YYNGEE. CDR3 nucleotide sequence: TGTGCCAGCAGCGTGGGACTAGCGGGCCCCTCTCACCATGAGCAGTTCTTC. This translates into CASSVGLAGPSHHEQFF. The full variable domain, completed using reference TRBV9 and TRBJ2-1, is DSGVTQTPKHLITATGQRVTLRCSPRSGDLSVYWYQQSLDQGLQFLIQYYNGEERAKGNILERFSAQQFPDLHSELNLSSLELGDSALYFCASSVGLAGPSHHEQFFGPGTRLTVL.

The chain uses TRBV7-9 and TRBJ2-5, with a possible D match to TRBD1 (7 bases). The germline V gene encodes CDR1 SEHNR and CDR2 FQNEAQ (reference sequence). Deletions cut 6 bases from V and 1 base from J, with 21 bases between. The CDR3 is 17 residues long. For the CDR3, the DNA is TGTGCCAGCAGTTCCCGAGACAGGGAGGCTTCCCAAGAGACCCAGTACTTC. It translates to CASSSRDREASQETQYF.

DNA for the CDR3: TGTGCCAGCAGGGGGGGTAATGAAAAACTGTTTTTT. It codes for CASRGGNEKLFF. This chain links TRBV6-6 with TRBJ1-4; D perhaps matches TRBD1 (5 bases). The CDR3 totals 12 residues. The germline gives CDR1 MNHNY, CDR2 SVGAGI (reference sequence). The V end lost 6 bases, the J end lost 4 bases, and 6 bases lay between the germline ends.